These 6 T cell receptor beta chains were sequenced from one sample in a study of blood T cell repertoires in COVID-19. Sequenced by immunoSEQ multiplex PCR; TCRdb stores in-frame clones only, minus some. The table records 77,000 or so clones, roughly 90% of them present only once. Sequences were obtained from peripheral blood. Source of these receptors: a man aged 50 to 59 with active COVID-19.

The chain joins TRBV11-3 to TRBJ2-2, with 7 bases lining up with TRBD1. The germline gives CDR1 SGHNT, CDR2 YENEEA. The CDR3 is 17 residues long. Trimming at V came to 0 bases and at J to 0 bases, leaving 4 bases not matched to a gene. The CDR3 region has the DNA TGTGCCAGCAGCTTAGAGGGGGACAGAGCGAACACCGGGGAGCTGTTTTTT. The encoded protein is CASSLEGDRANTGELFF.

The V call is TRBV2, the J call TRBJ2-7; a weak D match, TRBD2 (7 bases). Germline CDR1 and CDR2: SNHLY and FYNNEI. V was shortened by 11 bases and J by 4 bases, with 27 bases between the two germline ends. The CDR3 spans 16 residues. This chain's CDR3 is CASQPGAGDYSYEQYF. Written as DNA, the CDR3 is TGTGCCTCCCAACCGGGGGCGGGAGACTATTCGTACGAGCAGTACTTC.

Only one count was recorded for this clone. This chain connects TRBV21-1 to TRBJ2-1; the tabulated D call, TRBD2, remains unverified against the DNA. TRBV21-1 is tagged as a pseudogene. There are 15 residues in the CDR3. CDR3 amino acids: CASSQTSGRLNEQFF. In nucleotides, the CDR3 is TGTGCCAGCAGTCAAACTAGCGGGAGGCTCAATGAGCAGTTCTTC.

The CDR3 DNA sequence: TGCGCCAGCAGCTTGGAGGCGAGCGACGAGCAGTACTTC. Amino acid sequence: CASSLEASDEQYF. The chain carries TRBV5-1 and TRBJ2-7; D unresolved. CDR3 length: 13 amino acids. CDR1 is SGHRS, CDR2 YFSETQ, per germline. V lost 0 bases and J lost 5, with 9 bases in between.

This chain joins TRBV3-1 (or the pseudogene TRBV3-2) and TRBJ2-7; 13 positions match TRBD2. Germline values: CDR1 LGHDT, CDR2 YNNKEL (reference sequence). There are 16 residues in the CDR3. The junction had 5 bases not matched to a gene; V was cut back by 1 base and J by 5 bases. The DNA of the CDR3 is TGTGCCAGCAGCCAAGCTCTAGGACTAGCGGGAGACGAGCAGTACTTC. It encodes CASSQALGLAGDEQYF.

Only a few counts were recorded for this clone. CDR3 sequence: CASSQKQAASSYEQYF. As DNA, the CDR3 is TGTGCCAGCAGCCAGAAACAGGCTGCTAGCTCCTACGAGCAGTACTTC. The V gene is TRBV3-1 (or the pseudogene TRBV3-2), the J gene TRBJ2-7; possibly TRBD1 for D (5 bases). Trimming took 3 bases from V and 0 from J, leaving 15 bases between them. From germline, CDR1 is LGHDT and CDR2 YNNKEL (reference sequence). This CDR3 is 16 amino acids long.